Listed here are 4 T cell receptor beta chains from one sample, sequenced in a study of shared clonotypes between healthy human individuals. Generated by immunoSEQ multiplex PCR, the TCRdb table keeps only in-frame clones and is missing some. The sample yields about 2.4 million clones, around 90% seen once. The sample was naive CD4+ T cells sorted from blood. The subset here: CD45RA+ positively selected. The receptors were sampled from a man aged 18 to 30 in good health.

The chain joins TRBV7-8 to TRBJ2-7; 7 bases match TRBD2. Germline assignment: CDR1 SGHVS and CDR2 FQNEAQ. V lost 0 bases to trimming and J lost 2 bases; unmatched junction nucleotides: 10. The length of the CDR3 is 17 residues. CDR3 DNA: TGTGCCAGCAGCTTAGCGCGGGCTAGCGGAGATGCCTACGAGCAGTACTTC. Encoded protein: CASSLARASGDAYEQYF. The variable domain in full, with the rest retrieved from reference TRBV7-8 and TRBJ2-7, is GAGVSQSPRYKVAKRGQDVALRCDPISGHVSLFWYQQALGQGPEFLTYFQNEAQLDKSGLPSDRFFAERPEGSVSTLKIQRTQQEDSAVYLCASSLARASGDAYEQYFGPGTRLTVT.

CDR3 DNA: TGTGCCAGCAGCCCTAAGGGGGCTAACACCGGGGAGCTGTTTTTT. This sequence encodes CASSPKGANTGELFF. V gene TRBV5-4 combines with J gene TRBJ2-2; 7 nucleotides line up with TRBD1. The CDR3 covers 15 residues. The V segment lost 4 bases and the J segment 2 bases; nucleotides outside the gene matches: 5. Germline CDR1 and CDR2: SGHNT and YYREEE (reference sequence).

This clone was found once. V gene TRBV30 combines with J gene TRBJ2-6; 8 bases agree with TRBD1. The length of the CDR3 is 16 residues. The V gene's germline CDR1 is GTSNPN and CDR2 SVGIG (reference sequence). The ends lost 7 bases at V and 3 bases at J; junction bases unmatched: 11. CDR3: CASFDRGTDGANVLTF. DNA of the CDR3: TGTGCCTCTTTCGACAGGGGAACAGATGGGGCCAACGTCCTGACTTTC.

The chain is built from TRBV18 and TRBJ1-1; 8 bases match TRBD1. The CDR3 is made up of 12 amino acids. V lost 6 bases to trimming and J lost 5 bases; unmatched junction nucleotides: 2. Germline loops: CDR1 KGHSH, CDR2 LQKENI. CDR3 loop: CASSRQGTEAFF. CDR3 nucleotides: TGTGCCAGCTCGCGACAGGGGACTGAAGCTTTCTTT.